The T cell receptor beta chain described here comes from a study of cytomegalovirus exposure and HLA in healthy donors. The repertoire was sequenced with immunoSEQ multiplex PCR; TCRdb's copy has only in-frame clones and lacks some. The data contain some 200,000 clones, about nine tenths of them seen just once; the ten biggest clones take up 1% to 1.2%. V was cut by 4 bases and J by 4 bases, with 14 bases left in between. The germline CDR1 and CDR2 sequences are LNHDA and SQIVND (reference sequence). The CDR3 totals 15 residues. This receptor was taken from a woman aged 18-35 years in good health and CMV-seronegative. The sample consisted of PBMCs. The chain couples TRBV19 to TRBJ1-5; maybe TRBD1 (6 bases). The CDR3 DNA follows: TGTGCCAGTAGTACCACAGGGACCCCTAATCAGCCCCAGCATTTT. Its protein product is CASSTTGTPNQPQHF.